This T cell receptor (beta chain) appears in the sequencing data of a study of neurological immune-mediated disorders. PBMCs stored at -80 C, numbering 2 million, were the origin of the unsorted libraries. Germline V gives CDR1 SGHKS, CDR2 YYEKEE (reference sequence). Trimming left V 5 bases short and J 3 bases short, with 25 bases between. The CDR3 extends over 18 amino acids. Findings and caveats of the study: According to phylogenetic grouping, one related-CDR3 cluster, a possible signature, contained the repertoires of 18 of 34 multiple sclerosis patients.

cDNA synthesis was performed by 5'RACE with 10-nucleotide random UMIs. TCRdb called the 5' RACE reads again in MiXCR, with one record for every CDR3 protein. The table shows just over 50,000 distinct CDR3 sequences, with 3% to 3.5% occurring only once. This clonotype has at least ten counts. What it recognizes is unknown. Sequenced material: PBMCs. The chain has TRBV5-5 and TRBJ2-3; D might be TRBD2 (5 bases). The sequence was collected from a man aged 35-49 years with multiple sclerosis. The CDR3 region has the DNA TGTGCCAGCAGTGTTGGGGTTTCCCACACGGGGAGTACAGATACGCAGTATTTT. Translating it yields CASSVGVSHTGSTDTQYF.